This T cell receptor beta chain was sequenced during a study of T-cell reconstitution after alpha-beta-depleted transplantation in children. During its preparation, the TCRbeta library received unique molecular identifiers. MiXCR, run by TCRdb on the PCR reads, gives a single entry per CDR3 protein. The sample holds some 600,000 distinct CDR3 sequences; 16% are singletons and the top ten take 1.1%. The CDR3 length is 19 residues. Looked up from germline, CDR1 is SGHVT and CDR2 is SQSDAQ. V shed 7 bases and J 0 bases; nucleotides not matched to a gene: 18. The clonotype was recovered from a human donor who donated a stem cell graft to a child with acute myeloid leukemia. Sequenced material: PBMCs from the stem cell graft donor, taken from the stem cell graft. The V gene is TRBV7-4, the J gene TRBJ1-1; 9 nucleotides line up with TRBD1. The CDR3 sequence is CASIICGGDRAPMNTEAFF. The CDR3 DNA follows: TGTGCCAGCATTATTTGTGGAGGGGACAGGGCGCCTATGAACACTGAAGCTTTCTTT.